The rows below give T cell receptor beta chains drawn from one sample of a study of OX40 agonist ivuxolimab in advanced cancers. Here immunoSEQ multiplex PCR was the method, and the copy in TCRdb shows in-frame clones only, minus some. The table shows approximately 77,000 clones, with around 93% occurring only once. This material consisted of CD4+ or CD8+ T cells sorted from blood, taken in a trial of the OX40 agonist ivuxolimab. The receptors come from an adult with an advanced solid tumor such as melanoma, head and neck, liver or kidney cancer. CDR3s include the opening cysteine and the closing phenylalanine or tryptophan. Fields, in order: CDR3 DNA, CDR3 protein, V gene, J gene, D gene, clone size. The D gene is left open where the match is weak. Size is omitted from some rows. Given values are once, few, many or a class for expanded clones.

TGTGCCAGCAGTGAAAGTATTCCGGGGTGGGACTATGGCTACACCTTC	CASSESIPGWDYGYTF	TRBV6-1	TRBJ1-2	.	once
TGTGCCAGCTCACCAAGAGGGGCGAGTTACGAGCAGTACTTC	CASSPRGASYEQYF	TRBV18	TRBJ2-7	.	.
TGTGCCAGCAGGGCCGCGCCCCGGACGTATGCTTTCTTT	CASRAAPRTYAFF	TRBV28	TRBJ1-1	.	.
TGTGCCAGCAGCCAAGTGGCGGGAGGGACTAGCACAGATACGCAGTATTTT	CASSQVAGGTSTDTQYF	TRBV4-2	TRBJ2-3	TRBD2	.
TGTGCCAGCAGTCGAGGGACTGAAGCTTTCTTT	CASSRGTEAFF	TRBV7-9	TRBJ1-1	.	.
TGTGCCAGCAGCTTGGGCGGCAGGGGGCGGCATGGCTACACCTTC	CASSLGGRGRHGYTF	TRBV5-8	TRBJ1-2	TRBD1	.
TGCGCCAGCAGCTTGAGGGGGGATCCAGGTCAGCCCCAGCATTTT	CASSLRGDPGQPQHF	TRBV5-1	TRBJ1-5	.	.
TGTGCCTGGAGTGTGCGGGGGCGCGGCACTGAAGCTTTCTTT	CAWSVRGRGTEAFF	TRBV30	TRBJ1-1	.	once
TGTGCCAGCAGCTTAGGTATCGCGGGAGGTAGCACAGATACGCAGTATTTT	CASSLGIAGGSTDTQYF	TRBV11-3	TRBJ2-3	TRBD2	.
TGTGCCAGTAGTATTTCGGGACTAGCGGTGAATGAGCAGTTCTTC	CASSISGLAVNEQFF	TRBV19	TRBJ2-1	TRBD2	.
TGCGCCAGCAGCCAAGCGATCGGCTCTAGCGGGAGTCCAAATACGCAGTATTTT	CASSQAIGSSGSPNTQYF	TRBV4-3	TRBJ2-3	TRBD2	.
TGCGCCAGCAGCCCCGGACGGTGGGGCGGGACCCGCACAGATACGCAGTATTTT	CASSPGRWGGTRTDTQYF	TRBV4-3	TRBJ2-3	.	.
TGCGCCAGCCGACAGCGGGGTAGCACAGATACGCAGTATTTT	CASRQRGSTDTQYF	TRBV5-1	TRBJ2-3	TRBD2	.
TGTGCCAGCAGTGCCCGGGACAGTAAATGGGGCAATCAGCCCCAGCATTTT	CASSARDSKWGNQPQHF	TRBV6-1	TRBJ1-5	TRBD1	.
TGTGCCAGCAGTTTACTGGACAGGAGTTACAATGAGCAGTTCTTC	CASSLLDRSYNEQFF	TRBV28	TRBJ2-1	TRBD1	.
TGTGCCATCAGTGCGACAGGGGATAATGAAAAACTGTTTTTT	CAISATGDNEKLFF	TRBV10-3	TRBJ1-4	TRBD1	.
TGTGCCAGCAGCGTAAGTGTCGGTCTTGTCTCCGGGGAGCTGTTTTTT	CASSVSVGLVSGELFF	TRBV9	TRBJ2-2	.	.
TGTGCCAGCAGCGTAGGGCAGACGAGCTCCTACAATGAGCAGTTCTTC	CASSVGQTSSYNEQFF	TRBV9	TRBJ2-1	.	.
TGTGCCAGCAGCTTAGTGAACACTGAAGCTTTCTTT	CASSLVNTEAFF	TRBV7-2	TRBJ1-1	.	.
TGTGCCAGTAGTTCAGGACAGGTTACAGATACGCAGTATTTT	CASSSGQVTDTQYF	TRBV19	TRBJ2-3	TRBD1	.
TGTGCCAGCAGCCAGGGGGCGGGAGGGCCCTACAATGAGCAGTTCTTC	CASSQGAGGPYNEQFF	TRBV11-3	TRBJ2-1	.	.
TGTGCCAGCAGCTTAGGGCAGGCCTACAATGAGCAGTTCTTC	CASSLGQAYNEQFF	TRBV11-3	TRBJ2-1	.	.
TGTGCCAGCTCACCACTCCCAGGGGGCAACAATCAGCCCCAGCATTTT	CASSPLPGGNNQPQHF	TRBV18	TRBJ1-5	TRBD1	.
TGTGCCAGCAGCTTATCTGGGGGCTTTGGCTACACCTTC	CASSLSGGFGYTF	TRBV5-4	TRBJ1-2	.	.
TGCGCCAGCAGCTTGGATTTCAGAACCTACGAGCAGTACTTC	CASSLDFRTYEQYF	TRBV5-1	TRBJ2-7	.	once
TGTGCCACCAGCCCCCGGGGGGTAAGCGAGCAGTACTTC	CATSPRGVSEQYF	TRBV15	TRBJ2-7	TRBD2	.
TGTGCCTGGAGTTCACAGGGGGCGCGTAGAGCTTTCTTT	CAWSSQGARRAFF	TRBV30	TRBJ1-1	TRBD1	.
TGTGCCAGCAGTGAAGAGGTCCCTCAGGCGGACACTGAAGCTTTCTTT	CASSEEVPQADTEAFF	TRBV2	TRBJ1-1	.	.